Sequencing of this T cell receptor (beta chain) was carried out in a study of cytomegalovirus exposure and HLA in healthy donors. Germline CDR1 and CDR2: LGHNT and FRNRAP. Trimming shortened V by 4 bases and J by 0 bases, and 6 bases separated the two germline ends. The CDR3 totals 13 residues. A word on this clone: Other DNA sequences in the same sample also yield this CDR3.

Use of 60 Vbeta and 13 Jbeta primers characterized the PCR. The data were produced by immunoSEQ multiplex PCR, yet TCRdb's version contains in-frame clones alone and is incomplete. The sample includes about 130,000 clones, 80% to 90% of them seen just once. This chain connects TRBV12-5 to TRBJ1-1; no definite D call. Sequenced material: PBMCs. The receptor was derived from a woman younger than 35 in good health and CMV-seropositive. CDR3 bases: TGTGCTAGTGGTTCCTCGTTGAACACTGAAGCTTTCTTT. Protein sequence: CASGSSLNTEAFF.